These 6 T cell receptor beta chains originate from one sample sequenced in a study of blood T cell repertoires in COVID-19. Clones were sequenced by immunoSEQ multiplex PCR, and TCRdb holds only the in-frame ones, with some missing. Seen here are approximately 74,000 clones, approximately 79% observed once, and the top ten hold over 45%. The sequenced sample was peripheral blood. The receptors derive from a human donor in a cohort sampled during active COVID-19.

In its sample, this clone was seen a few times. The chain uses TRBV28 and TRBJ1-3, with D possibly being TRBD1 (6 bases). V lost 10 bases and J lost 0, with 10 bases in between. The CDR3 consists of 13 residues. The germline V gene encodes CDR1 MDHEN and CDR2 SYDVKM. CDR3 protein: CATQDSSGNTIYF. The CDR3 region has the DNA TGTGCCACCCAGGACAGCTCTGGAAACACCATATATTTT.

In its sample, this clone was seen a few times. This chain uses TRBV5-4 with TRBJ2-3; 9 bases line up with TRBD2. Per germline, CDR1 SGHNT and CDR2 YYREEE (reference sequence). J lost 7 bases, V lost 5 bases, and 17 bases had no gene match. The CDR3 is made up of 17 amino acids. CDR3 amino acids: CASSRPGLASPSNTQYF. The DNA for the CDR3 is TGTGCCAGCAGTCGTCCGGGACTAGCCTCCCCCTCAAATACGCAGTATTTT. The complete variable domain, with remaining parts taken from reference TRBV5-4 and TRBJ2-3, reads ETGVTQSPTHLIKTRGQQVTLRCSSQSGHNTVSWYQQALGQGPQFIFQYYREEENGRGNFPPRFSGLQFPNYSSELNVNALELDDSALYLCASSRPGLASPSNTQYFGPGTRLTVL.

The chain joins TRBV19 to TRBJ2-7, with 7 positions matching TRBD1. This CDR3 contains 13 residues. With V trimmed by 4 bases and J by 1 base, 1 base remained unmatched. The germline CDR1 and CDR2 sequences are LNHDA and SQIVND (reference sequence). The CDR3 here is CASSRGQSYEQYF. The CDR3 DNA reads TGTGCCAGTAGTAGGGGACAGTCCTACGAGCAGTACTTC.

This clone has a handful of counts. Here the CDR3 DNA reads TGTGCCAGCAGCGTGCGTGAACGGGGGGGCCGAAACACCGGGGAGCTGTTTTTT. Translating gives CASSVRERGGRNTGELFF. The chain joins TRBV7-8 to TRBJ2-2, with 8 bases lining up with TRBD2. V lost 5 bases to trimming and J lost 2 bases; unmatched junction nucleotides: 13. The germline gives CDR1 SGHVS, CDR2 FQNEAQ. The CDR3 has 18 residues.

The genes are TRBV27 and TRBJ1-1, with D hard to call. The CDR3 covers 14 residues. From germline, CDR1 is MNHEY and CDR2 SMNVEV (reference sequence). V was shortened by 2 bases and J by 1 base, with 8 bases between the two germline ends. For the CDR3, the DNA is TGTGCCAGCAGTTTAATTCCGGGGAACACTGAAGCTTTCTTT. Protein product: CASSLIPGNTEAFF.

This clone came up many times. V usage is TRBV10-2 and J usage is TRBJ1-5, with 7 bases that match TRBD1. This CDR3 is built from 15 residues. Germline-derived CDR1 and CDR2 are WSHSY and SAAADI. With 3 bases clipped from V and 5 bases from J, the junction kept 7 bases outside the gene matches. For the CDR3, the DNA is TGCGCCAGCAGTGATGGGCGACAGGGCTATCAGCCCCAGCATTTT. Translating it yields CASSDGRQGYQPQHF.